This TCR beta chain originates from a study of neurological immune-mediated disorders. 5'RACE generated cDNA with 10-nucleotide random UMIs. TCRdb re-called the 5' RACE reads through MiXCR, storing one row per CDR3 protein. Among tens of thousands of distinct CDR3 sequences listed, 5.2% were seen once. Per germline, CDR1 SGHAT and CDR2 FQNNGV. The ends were cut back, 0 bases at V and 5 bases at J, with 10 bases in the middle. The CDR3 is 14 amino acids. There are many counts of this clonotype. J is TRBJ2-5 and V is TRBV11-2, with no clear D. The receptor was isolated from a man between 18 and 35 years old with multiple sclerosis. The sequencing input was PBMCs. CDR3 sequence reads: CASSLDISGETQYF. CDR3 in DNA: TGTGCCAGCAGCTTAGATATCTCGGGCGAGACCCAGTACTTC.